The 2 T cell receptor beta chains listed next were all sequenced from one sample in a study of blood T cell repertoires in COVID-19. Only in-frame clones appear in the TCRdb table, and some are missing; sequencing was by immunoSEQ multiplex PCR. Of around 64,000 clones in the sample, over 80% were seen once. The sequenced material came from peripheral blood. The receptors shown here come from a man aged 45-65 years with active COVID-19.

A single count supports this clone. This chain connects TRBV9 to TRBJ1-5; perhaps TRBD1 as D (6 bases). Germline CDR1 SGDLS, CDR2 YYNGEE. The CDR3 is 15 amino acids. Trimming took off 3 bases at V and 1 base at J, with 11 bases between the two ends. CDR3 in DNA: TGTGCCAGCAGCGCAGATGGACAGAGCAATCAGCCCCAGCATTTT. This gives the protein CASSADGQSNQPQHF.

The V and J genes are TRBV18 and TRBJ1-1; D is unclear. Germline lookup yields CDR1 KGHSH and CDR2 LQKENI. The CDR3 spans 14 residues. V lost 3 bases, J lost 1 base, and 9 bases lay in between. The CDR3 DNA reads TGTGCCAGCTCACCCGCTAGTGGGAACACTGAAGCTTTCTTT. The encoded protein is CASSPASGNTEAFF.